One sample yielded the 23 T cell receptor beta chains listed below, sequenced in a study of graft-versus-host responses after intestinal transplantation. No antigen has been assigned to these receptors. Produced via immunoSEQ multiplex PCR; TCRdb's table is partial and in-frame only. The sample lists over 90,000 clones; 90% to 95% were seen once. The material sequenced was unstimulated CD8+ T cells sorted from spleen or lymph node cells, taken before intestinal transplant. The receptor set was obtained from a human donor who received an intestinal transplant.

The chain couples TRBV29-1 to TRBJ2-3; D is perhaps TRBD1 or TRBD2 (5 bases each). This CDR3 contains 13 residues. CDR1 SQVTM and CDR2 ANQGSEA come from the germline V gene. With 0 bases removed from V and 8 bases from J, the gap between germline ends came to 12 bases. CDR3 nucleotides: TGCAGCGTTGAAGATGGGGGTGGGAGTACGCAGTATTTT. It specifies CSVEDGGGSTQYF.

J is TRBJ2-7 and V is TRBV19; a possible D gene is TRBD2 (7 bases). From germline, CDR1 is LNHDA and CDR2 SQIVND (reference sequence). Trimming shortened V by 7 bases and J by 6 bases, and 13 bases separated the two germline ends. The CDR3 covers 12 residues. The CDR3 protein is CASMGGGSEQYF. The CDR3 nucleotides are TGTGCCAGTATGGGGGGCGGGAGCGAGCAGTACTTC.

The CDR3 spells CSVAGTTGELFF. The CDR3 nucleotides read TGCAGCGTTGCAGGGACAACCGGGGAGCTGTTTTTT. The V gene is TRBV29-1, the J gene TRBJ2-2, with D maybe TRBD1 (6 bases). The germline gives CDR1 SQVTM, CDR2 ANQGSEA. The CDR3 has 12 residues. V was pared by 4 bases and J by 5 bases, with 8 bases between.

The rearrangement joins TRBV9 to TRBJ2-7; 12 positions agree with TRBD2. The CDR3 covers 16 residues. Germline loops: CDR1 SGDLS, CDR2 YYNGEE. With 0 bases clipped from V and 3 bases from J, the junction kept 4 bases outside the gene matches. The CDR3 nucleotides are TGTGCCAGCAGCGTAGGGCTAGCGGGGGGGAGCTACGAGCAGTACTTC. This codes for CASSVGLAGGSYEQYF.

J is TRBJ1-2 and V is TRBV6-5; possible D gene TRBD1, 5 bases. With 5 bases removed from V and 4 bases from J, the gap between germline ends came to 14 bases. Per the germline V gene, CDR1 is MNHEY and CDR2 is SVGAGI. The CDR3 has 14 amino acids. The CDR3 sequence: CASSGEDSFYGYTF. In DNA form, the CDR3 reads TGTGCCAGCAGTGGAGAAGACAGTTTCTATGGCTACACCTTC.

This rearrangement joins TRBV7-6 to TRBJ1-5, with 9 positions matching TRBD1. V shed 5 bases, J shed 7 bases, and the junction held 3 bases outside the gene matches. Germline CDR1 and CDR2: SGHVS and FNYEAQ. The CDR3 covers 13 residues. CDR3 protein: CASSDGQGQPQHF. The CDR3 DNA is TGTGCCAGCAGCGACGGACAGGGGCAGCCCCAGCATTTT.

For the CDR3, the DNA is TGTGCCAGCAGCGCGCTTTCTCGGGATACGCAGTATTTT. Translation gives CASSALSRDTQYF. This chain connects TRBV5-4 to TRBJ2-3; no clear D gene. Trimming cost V 4 bases and J 6 bases, with 12 bases left between them. The germline V gene encodes CDR1 SGHNT and CDR2 YYREEE (reference sequence). The CDR3 covers 13 residues.

There are a few counts of this clone. The chain joins TRBV14 to TRBJ2-1, with TRBD2 matching over 12 bases. V trimming: 6 bases; J trimming: 8 bases; junction bases outside the gene matches: 8. CDR1 and CDR2 (germline): SGHDN, FVKESK. This CDR3 has 15 amino acids. The CDR3 nucleotides read TGTGCCAGCAGTGCCCTAGCGGGGGGGCCGGATGAGCAGTTCTTC. Residues: CASSALAGGPDEQFF.

CDR3 sequence: CASSVEGAGNTIYF. CDR3 coding DNA: TGTGCCAGCAGCGTTGAGGGCGCGGGAAACACCATATATTTT. The chain is built from TRBV9 and TRBJ1-3; D not resolved. Trimming removed 2 bases from V and 4 bases from J, with 10 bases in between. CDR3 length: 14 amino acids. Per the germline V gene, CDR1 is SGDLS and CDR2 is YYNGEE.

The rearrangement links TRBV11-2 to TRBJ1-3; weak D call: TRBD1 (6 bases). The CDR3 spans 15 residues. From germline, CDR1 is SGHAT and CDR2 FQNNGV. V shed 5 bases and J shed 4 bases, with 15 bases lying between them. The DNA of the CDR3 is TGTGCCAGCAGCGCTACAGGGACACTCGGAAACACCATATATTTT. Translation: CASSATGTLGNTIYF. Full variable domain (outside the CDR3, taken from reference TRBV11-2 and TRBJ1-3): EAGVAQSPRYKIIEKRQSVAFWCNPISGHATLYWYQQILGQGPKLLIQFQNNGVVDDSQLPKDRFSAERLKGVDSTLKIQPAKLEDSAVYLCASSATGTLGNTIYFGEGSWLTVV.

The chain recombines TRBV27 with TRBJ1-1, with 7 positions matching TRBD1. The CDR3 runs to 14 residues. Germline-derived CDR1 and CDR2 are MNHEY and SMNVEV (reference sequence). V shed 5 bases, J shed 4 bases, and the junction held 7 bases outside the gene matches. CDR3 in DNA: TGTGCCAGCAGTATTCGATCAGGGGGCACTGAAGCTTTCTTT. It is translated as CASSIRSGGTEAFF.

The V gene is TRBV7-3, the J gene TRBJ2-1, with a possible D match to TRBD2 (5 bases). The V gene's germline CDR1 is SGHTA and CDR2 FQGTGA. The length of the CDR3 is 17 residues. The germline V and J ends were trimmed by 4 bases and 5 bases, with 21 bases remaining between them. Here the CDR3 DNA reads TGTGCCAGCAGCTCTCCCCAAGAGGGCGGGCCTAACAATGAGCAGTTCTTC. Protein sequence: CASSSPQEGGPNNEQFF.

The rearrangement links TRBV27 to TRBJ2-1; 8 bases are shared with TRBD1. Germline V gene data show CDR1 as MNHEY and CDR2 as SMNVEV (reference sequence). The CDR3 is 14 residues long. V lost 3 bases and J lost 6; bases outside the gene matches: 4. As DNA, the CDR3 is TGTGCCAGCAGTTTCCGGGACAGGACCAATGAGCAGTTCTTC. Protein product: CASSFRDRTNEQFF.

V is TRBV5-8 and J is TRBJ2-3; D unclear. The V gene's germline CDR1 is SGHTS and CDR2 YDEGEE. The CDR3 consists of 16 residues. Trimming stripped 0 bases from V and 0 bases from J, with 11 bases between. The DNA for the CDR3 is TGTGCCAGCAGCTTGGCCGGAGTGTCTAGCACAGATACGCAGTATTTT. It yields the protein CASSLAGVSSTDTQYF.

The table lists this clone with a count of one. This chain uses TRBV11-3 with TRBJ2-1; 10 bases map to TRBD1. This CDR3 is built from 15 residues. The J segment lost 2 bases and the V segment lost 4 bases, leaving 2 bases of the junction unmatched. Germline assignment: CDR1 SGHNT and CDR2 YENEEA. CDR3 bases: TGTGCCAGCAGCTCGACAGGGGGCGCCTACAATGAGCAGTTCTTC. Translated, it gives CASSSTGGAYNEQFF.

V gene TRBV5-1 combines with J gene TRBJ1-2; TRBD1 aligns across 7 bases. The CDR3 totals 16 residues. The J segment lost 7 bases and the V segment lost 0 bases, leaving 12 bases of the junction unmatched. Germline lookup yields CDR1 SGHRS and CDR2 YFSETQ. The DNA of the CDR3 is TGCGCCAGCAGCTTGGATGGGACAGTTCTTTGGGGTGGCTACACCTTC. Amino acid sequence: CASSLDGTVLWGGYTF.

V gene TRBV4-1 combines with J gene TRBJ2-3, with 8 bases lining up with TRBD1. With V trimmed by 0 bases and J by 4 bases, 3 bases remained unmatched. Per germline, CDR1 MGHRA and CDR2 YSYEKL. The CDR3 runs to 15 residues. The CDR3 here is CASSQDQGAADTQYF. CDR3 DNA: TGCGCCAGCAGCCAAGATCAGGGGGCGGCAGATACGCAGTATTTT.

This chain uses TRBV29-1 with TRBJ2-7; 10 nucleotides align to TRBD2. Germline CDR1 is SQVTM and CDR2 is ANQGSEA. This CDR3 contains 16 residues. J gave up 0 bases and V 2 bases, and 7 bases lay outside the gene matches. The CDR3 DNA follows: TGCAGCGTTGAATCCCCAGCGGGGGGGAGCTCCTACGAGCAGTACTTC. It translates to CSVESPAGGSSYEQYF.

This chain links TRBV7-8 with TRBJ2-6; D perhaps matches TRBD1 (5 bases). Looked up from germline, CDR1 is SGHVS and CDR2 is FQNEAQ. CDR3 length: 16 residues. V was trimmed by 6 bases and J by 7 bases, leaving 19 bases between them. CDR3 region: CASREKDSAEANVLTF. DNA of the CDR3: TGTGCCAGCAGGGAGAAAGACAGCGCTGAAGCCAACGTCCTGACTTTC.

CDR3 nucleotide sequence: TGTGCCAGCAGCTTAGCGGGAGACAATGAGCAGTTCTTC. This translates into CASSLAGDNEQFF. The rearrangement uses TRBV7-8 and TRBJ2-1; tentatively, D is TRBD2 (5 bases). The germline CDR1 and CDR2 sequences are SGHVS and FQNEAQ. V was trimmed by 0 bases and J by 5 bases, leaving 5 bases between them. CDR3 length equals 13 residues.

V usage is TRBV7-6 and J usage is TRBJ1-2, with 7 bases fitting TRBD1. Looked up from germline, CDR1 is SGHVS and CDR2 is FNYEAQ. Trimming at V came to 5 bases and at J to 4 bases, leaving 13 bases not matched to a gene. CDR3 size: 16 residues. The CDR3 spells CASSTGARGSAYGYTF. DNA for the CDR3: TGTGCCAGCAGCACAGGGGCTAGAGGTTCCGCCTATGGCTACACCTTC.

V gene TRBV11-2 combines with J gene TRBJ2-7; the D is unclear. Germline loops: CDR1 SGHAT, CDR2 FQNNGV. CDR3 length equals 13 residues. Trimming took off 5 bases at V and 7 bases at J, with 15 bases between the two ends. The CDR3 nucleotides are TGTGCCAGCAGCCCACCTTCCAGCTATGAGCAGTACTTC. Its translation: CASSPPSSYEQYF.

The chain combines TRBV7-9 with TRBJ1-2; D gene uncertain. Germline V CDR1 and CDR2: SEHNR, FQNEAQ (reference sequence). V was shortened by 2 bases and J by 6 bases, with 10 bases between the two germline ends. The CDR3 has 13 residues. CDR3 in DNA: TGTGCCAGCAGCTTATCCTCGGCCGATGGCTACACCTTC. Residues: CASSLSSADGYTF. Based on the CDR3 plus reference TRBV7-9 and TRBJ1-2, the full variable domain is DTGVSQNPRHKITKRGQNVTFRCDPISEHNRLYWYRQTLGQGPEFLTYFQNEAQLEKSRLLSDRFSAERPKGSFSTLEIQRTEQGDSAMYLCASSLSSADGYTFGSGTRLTVV.